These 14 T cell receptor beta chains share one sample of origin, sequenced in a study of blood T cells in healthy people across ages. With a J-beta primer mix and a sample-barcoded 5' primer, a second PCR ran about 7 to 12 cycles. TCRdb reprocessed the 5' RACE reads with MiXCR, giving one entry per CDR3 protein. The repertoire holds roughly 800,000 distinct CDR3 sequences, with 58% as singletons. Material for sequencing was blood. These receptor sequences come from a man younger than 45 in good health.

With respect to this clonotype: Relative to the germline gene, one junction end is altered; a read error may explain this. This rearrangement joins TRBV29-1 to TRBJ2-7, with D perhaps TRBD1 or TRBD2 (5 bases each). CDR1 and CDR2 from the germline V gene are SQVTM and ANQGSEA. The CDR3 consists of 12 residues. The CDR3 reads CGVGTEWGEQYF. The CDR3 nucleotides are TGCGGCGTTGGGACCGAGTGGGGAGAGCAGTACTTC.

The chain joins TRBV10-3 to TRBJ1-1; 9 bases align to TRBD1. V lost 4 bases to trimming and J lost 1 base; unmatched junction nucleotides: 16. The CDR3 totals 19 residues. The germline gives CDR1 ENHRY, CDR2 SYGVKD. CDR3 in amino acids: CAISGVTGGGLRENTEAFF. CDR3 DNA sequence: TGTGCCATCAGTGGAGTCACAGGGGGCGGACTAAGGGAGAACACTGAAGCTTTCTTT.

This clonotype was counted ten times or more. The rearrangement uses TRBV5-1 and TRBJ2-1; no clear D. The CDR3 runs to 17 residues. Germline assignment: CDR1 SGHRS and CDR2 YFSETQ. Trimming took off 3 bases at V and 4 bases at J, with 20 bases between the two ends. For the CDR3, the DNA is TGCGCCAGCAGCTCCAGACGTGTGAGAGGATCTTACAATGAGCAGTTCTTC. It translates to CASSSRRVRGSYNEQFF.

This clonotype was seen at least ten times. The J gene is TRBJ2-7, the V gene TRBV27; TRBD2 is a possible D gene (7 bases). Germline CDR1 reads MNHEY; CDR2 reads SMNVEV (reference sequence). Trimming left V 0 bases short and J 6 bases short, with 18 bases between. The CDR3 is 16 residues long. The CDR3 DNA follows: TGTGCCAGCAGTTTATCCGTAGGGGGGGTATCGGTCGAGCAGTACTTC. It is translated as CASSLSVGGVSVEQYF.

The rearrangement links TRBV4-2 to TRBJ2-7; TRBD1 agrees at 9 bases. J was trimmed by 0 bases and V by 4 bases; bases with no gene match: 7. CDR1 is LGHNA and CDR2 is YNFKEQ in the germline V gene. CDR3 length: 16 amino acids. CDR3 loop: CASSPPRTGASYEQYF. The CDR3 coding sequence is TGTGCCAGCAGCCCGCCTAGGACAGGGGCCTCCTACGAGCAGTACTTC.

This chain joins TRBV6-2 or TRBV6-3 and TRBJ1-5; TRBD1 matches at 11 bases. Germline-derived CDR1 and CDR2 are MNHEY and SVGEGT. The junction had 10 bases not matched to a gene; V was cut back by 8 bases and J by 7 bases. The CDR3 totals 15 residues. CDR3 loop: CASAGTGGLEQPQHF. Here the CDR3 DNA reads TGTGCCAGCGCCGGGACAGGGGGTTTAGAACAGCCCCAGCATTTT.

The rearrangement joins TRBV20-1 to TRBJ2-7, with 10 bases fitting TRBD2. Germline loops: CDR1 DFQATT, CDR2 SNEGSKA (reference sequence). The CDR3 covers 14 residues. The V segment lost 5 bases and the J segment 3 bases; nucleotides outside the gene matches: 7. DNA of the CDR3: TGCAGTGCTCAAAGGACTAGCGGATACTACGAGCAGTACTTC. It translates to CSAQRTSGYYEQYF.

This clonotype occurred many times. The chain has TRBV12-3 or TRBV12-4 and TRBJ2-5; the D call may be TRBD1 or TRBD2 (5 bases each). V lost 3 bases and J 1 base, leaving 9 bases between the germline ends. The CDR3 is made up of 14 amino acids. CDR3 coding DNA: TGTGCCAGCAGTTTGGCAGGGACCCAAGAGACCCAGTACTTC. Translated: CASSLAGTQETQYF.

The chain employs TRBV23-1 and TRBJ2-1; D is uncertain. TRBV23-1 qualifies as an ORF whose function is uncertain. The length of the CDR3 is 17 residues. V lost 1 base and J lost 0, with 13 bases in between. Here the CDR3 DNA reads TGCGCCAGCAGTCAATTTGTGGCAGGAAGCTCCTACAATGAGCAGTTCTTC. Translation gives CASSQFVAGSSYNEQFF.

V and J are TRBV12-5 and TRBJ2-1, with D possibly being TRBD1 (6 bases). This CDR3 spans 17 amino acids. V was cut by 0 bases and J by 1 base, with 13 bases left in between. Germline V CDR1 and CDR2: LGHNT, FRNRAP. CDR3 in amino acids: CASGLVLGTPSYNEQFF. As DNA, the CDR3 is TGTGCTAGTGGTTTGGTACTTGGGACACCTTCCTACAATGAGCAGTTCTTC.

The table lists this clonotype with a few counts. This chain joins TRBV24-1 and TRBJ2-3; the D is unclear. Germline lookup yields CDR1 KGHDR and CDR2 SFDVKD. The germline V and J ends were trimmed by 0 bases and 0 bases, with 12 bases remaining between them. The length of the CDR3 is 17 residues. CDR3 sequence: CATSDLQVGGSTDTQYF. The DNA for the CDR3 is TGTGCCACCAGTGATTTGCAAGTTGGCGGAAGCACAGATACGCAGTATTTT.

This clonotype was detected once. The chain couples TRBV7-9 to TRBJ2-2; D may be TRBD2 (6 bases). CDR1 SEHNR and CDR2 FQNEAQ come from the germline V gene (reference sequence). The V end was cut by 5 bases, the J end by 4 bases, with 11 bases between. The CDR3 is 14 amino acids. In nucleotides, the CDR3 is TGTGCCAGCAGCCAGTCCGGGAGCACCGGGGAGCTGTTTTTT. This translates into CASSQSGSTGELFF.

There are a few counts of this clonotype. Written as DNA, the CDR3 is TGCAGCGTTGAGGGAGGAGGAACAGGGAAGGGAAAACTGTTTTTT. Protein product: CSVEGGGTGKGKLFF. This chain uses TRBV29-1 with TRBJ1-4, with D perhaps TRBD1 (6 bases). The V end lost 3 bases, the J end lost 10 bases, and 21 bases lay between the germline ends. This CDR3 comprises 15 residues. In germline, CDR1 is SQVTM, CDR2 ANQGSEA.

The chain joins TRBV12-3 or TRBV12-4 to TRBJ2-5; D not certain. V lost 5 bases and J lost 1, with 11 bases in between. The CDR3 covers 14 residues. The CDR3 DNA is TGTGCCAGCAGTCCTAGTTCGGGCCAAGAGACCCAGTACTTC. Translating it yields CASSPSSGQETQYF.